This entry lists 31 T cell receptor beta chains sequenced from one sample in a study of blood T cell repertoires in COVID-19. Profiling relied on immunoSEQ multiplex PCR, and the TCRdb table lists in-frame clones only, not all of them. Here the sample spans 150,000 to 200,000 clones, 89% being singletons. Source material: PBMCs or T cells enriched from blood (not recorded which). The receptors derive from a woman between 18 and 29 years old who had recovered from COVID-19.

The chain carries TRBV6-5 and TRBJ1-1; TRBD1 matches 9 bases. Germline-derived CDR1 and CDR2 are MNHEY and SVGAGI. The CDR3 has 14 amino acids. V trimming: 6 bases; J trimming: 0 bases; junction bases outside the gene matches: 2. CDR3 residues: CASRGQGMNTEAFF. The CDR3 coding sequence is TGTGCCAGCAGGGGACAGGGAATGAACACTGAAGCTTTCTTT.

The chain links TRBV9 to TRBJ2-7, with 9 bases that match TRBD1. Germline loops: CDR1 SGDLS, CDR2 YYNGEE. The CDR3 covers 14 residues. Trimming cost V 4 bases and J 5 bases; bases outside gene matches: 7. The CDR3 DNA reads TGTGCCAGCAGCACTCGGGACAGGGTAAACGAGCAGTACTTC. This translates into CASSTRDRVNEQYF.

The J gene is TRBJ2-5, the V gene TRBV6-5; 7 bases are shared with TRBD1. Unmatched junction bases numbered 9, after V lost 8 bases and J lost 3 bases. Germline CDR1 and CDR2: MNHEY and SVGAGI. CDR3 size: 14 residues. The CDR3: CASYLGQSEETQYF. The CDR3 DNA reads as TGTGCCAGCTACTTGGGACAGAGTGAAGAGACCCAGTACTTC.

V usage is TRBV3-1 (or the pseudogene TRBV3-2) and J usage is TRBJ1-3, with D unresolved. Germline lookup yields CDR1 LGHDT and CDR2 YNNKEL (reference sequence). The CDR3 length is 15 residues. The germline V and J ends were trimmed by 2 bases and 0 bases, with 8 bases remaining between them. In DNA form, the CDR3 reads TGTGCCAGCAGCCAAAACTTGAACTCTGGAAACACCATATATTTT. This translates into CASSQNLNSGNTIYF.

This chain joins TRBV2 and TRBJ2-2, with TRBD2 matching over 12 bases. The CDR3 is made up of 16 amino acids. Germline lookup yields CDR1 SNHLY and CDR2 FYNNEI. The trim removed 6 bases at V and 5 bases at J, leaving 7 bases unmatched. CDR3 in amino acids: CASRIGLAGRTGELFF. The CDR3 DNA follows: TGTGCCAGCAGGATAGGACTAGCGGGACGTACCGGGGAGCTGTTTTTT.

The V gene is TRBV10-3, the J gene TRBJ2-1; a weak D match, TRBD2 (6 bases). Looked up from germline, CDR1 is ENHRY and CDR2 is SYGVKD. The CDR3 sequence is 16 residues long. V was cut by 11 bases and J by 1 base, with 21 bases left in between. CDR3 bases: TGTGCCTCCTCGGACCCGGGCCGGGAGTCCTACAATGAGCAGTTCTTC. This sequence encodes CASSDPGRESYNEQFF.

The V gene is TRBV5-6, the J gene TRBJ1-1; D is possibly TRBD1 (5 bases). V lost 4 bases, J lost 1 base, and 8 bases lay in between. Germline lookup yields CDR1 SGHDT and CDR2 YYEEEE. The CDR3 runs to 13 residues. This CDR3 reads CASSPRANTEAFF. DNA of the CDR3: TGTGCCAGCAGCCCCAGGGCGAACACTGAAGCTTTCTTT.

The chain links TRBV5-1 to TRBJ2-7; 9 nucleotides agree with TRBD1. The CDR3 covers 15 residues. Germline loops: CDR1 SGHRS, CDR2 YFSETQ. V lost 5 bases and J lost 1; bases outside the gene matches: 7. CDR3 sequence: CASSTATGGSYEQYF. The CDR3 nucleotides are TGCGCCAGCAGTACCGCGACAGGGGGTTCCTACGAGCAGTACTTC.

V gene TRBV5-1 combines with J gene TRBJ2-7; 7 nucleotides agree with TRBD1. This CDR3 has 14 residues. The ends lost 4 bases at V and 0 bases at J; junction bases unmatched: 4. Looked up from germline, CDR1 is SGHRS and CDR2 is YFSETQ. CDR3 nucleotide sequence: TGCGCCAGCAGCCATAGGGACAGCTCCTACGAGCAGTACTTC. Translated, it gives CASSHRDSSYEQYF.

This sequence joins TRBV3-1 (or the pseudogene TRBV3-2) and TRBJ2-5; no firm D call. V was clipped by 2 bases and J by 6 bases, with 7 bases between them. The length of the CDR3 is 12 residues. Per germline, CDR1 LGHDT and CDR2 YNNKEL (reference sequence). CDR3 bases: TGTGCCAGCAGCCAACCCACACAGACCCAGTACTTC. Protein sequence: CASSQPTQTQYF.

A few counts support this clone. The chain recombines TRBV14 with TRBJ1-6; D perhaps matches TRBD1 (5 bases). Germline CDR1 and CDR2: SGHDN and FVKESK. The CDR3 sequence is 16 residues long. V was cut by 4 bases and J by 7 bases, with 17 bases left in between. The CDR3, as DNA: TGTGCCAGCAGCCCCCTCCTTTCAGGGCTGAATTCACCCCTCCACTTT. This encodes CASSPLLSGLNSPLHF. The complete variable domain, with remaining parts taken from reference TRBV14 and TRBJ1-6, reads EAGVTQFPSHSVIEKGQTVTLRCDPISGHDNLYWYRRVMGKEIKFLLHFVKESKQDESGMPNNRFLAERTGGTYSTLKVQPAELEDSGVYFCASSPLLSGLNSPLHFGNGTRLTVT.

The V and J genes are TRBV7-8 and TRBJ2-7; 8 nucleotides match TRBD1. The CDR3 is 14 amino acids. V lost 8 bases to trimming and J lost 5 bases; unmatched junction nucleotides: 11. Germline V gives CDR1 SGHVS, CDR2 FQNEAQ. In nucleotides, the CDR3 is TGTGCCAGCGTACCCATGGGACAGGTTAACGAGCAGTACTTC. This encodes CASVPMGQVNEQYF.

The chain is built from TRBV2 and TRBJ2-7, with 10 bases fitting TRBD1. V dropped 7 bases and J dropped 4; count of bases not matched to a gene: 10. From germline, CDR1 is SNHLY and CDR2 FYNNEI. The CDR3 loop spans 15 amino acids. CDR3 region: CASKRAGTGVYEQYF. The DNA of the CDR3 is TGTGCCAGCAAACGTGCCGGGACAGGGGTTTACGAGCAGTACTTC.

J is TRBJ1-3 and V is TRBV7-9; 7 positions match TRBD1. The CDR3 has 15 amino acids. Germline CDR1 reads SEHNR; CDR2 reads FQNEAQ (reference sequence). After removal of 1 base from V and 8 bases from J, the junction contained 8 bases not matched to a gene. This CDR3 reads CASSLERGQEDTIYF. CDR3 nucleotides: TGTGCCAGCAGCTTAGAAAGGGGGCAAGAAGACACCATATATTTT.

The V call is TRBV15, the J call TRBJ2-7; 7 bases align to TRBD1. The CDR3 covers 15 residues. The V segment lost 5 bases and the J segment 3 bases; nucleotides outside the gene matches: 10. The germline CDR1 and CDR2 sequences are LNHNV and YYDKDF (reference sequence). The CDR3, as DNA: TGTGCCACCAGCGAGGGGACAGCCCGTTTCTACGAGCAGTACTTC. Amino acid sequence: CATSEGTARFYEQYF.

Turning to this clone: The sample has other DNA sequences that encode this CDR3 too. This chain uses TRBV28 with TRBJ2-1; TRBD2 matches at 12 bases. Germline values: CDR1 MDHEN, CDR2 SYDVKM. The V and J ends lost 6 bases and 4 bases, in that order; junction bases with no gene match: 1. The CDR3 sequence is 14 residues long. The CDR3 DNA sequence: TGTGCCAGCAGAGGACTAGCGGGATACAATGAGCAGTTCTTC. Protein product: CASRGLAGYNEQFF.

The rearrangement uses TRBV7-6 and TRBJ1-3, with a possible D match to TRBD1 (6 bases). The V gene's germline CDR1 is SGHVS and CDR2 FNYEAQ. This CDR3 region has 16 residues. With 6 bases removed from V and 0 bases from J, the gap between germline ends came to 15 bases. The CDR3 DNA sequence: TGTGCCAGCAGTCACAGGGCACACATCTCTGGAAACACCATATATTTT. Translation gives CASSHRAHISGNTIYF.

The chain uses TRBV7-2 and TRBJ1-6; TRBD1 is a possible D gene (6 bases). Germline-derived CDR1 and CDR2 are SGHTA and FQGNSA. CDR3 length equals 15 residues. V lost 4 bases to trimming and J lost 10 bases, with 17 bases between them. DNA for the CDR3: TGTGCCAGCAGCTCGAGGGAGGGGGGGGACTCACCCCTCCACTTT. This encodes CASSSREGGDSPLHF.

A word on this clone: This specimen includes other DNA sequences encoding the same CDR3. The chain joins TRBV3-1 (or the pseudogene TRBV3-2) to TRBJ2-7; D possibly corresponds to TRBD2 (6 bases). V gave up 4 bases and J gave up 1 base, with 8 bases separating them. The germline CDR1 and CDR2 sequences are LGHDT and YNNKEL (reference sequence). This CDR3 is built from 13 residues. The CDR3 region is CASSPGSSYEQYF. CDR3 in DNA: TGTGCCAGCAGCCCCGGGAGTTCCTACGAGCAGTACTTC.

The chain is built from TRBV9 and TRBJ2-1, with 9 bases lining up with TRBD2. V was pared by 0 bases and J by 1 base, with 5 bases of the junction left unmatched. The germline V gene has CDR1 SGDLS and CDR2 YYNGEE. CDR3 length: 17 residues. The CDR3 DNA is TGTGCCAGCAGCGTAGGCGGGAGGGCCTTATCCTACAATGAGCAGTTCTTC. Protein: CASSVGGRALSYNEQFF. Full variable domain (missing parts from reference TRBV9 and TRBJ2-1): DSGVTQTPKHLITATGQRVTLRCSPRSGDLSVYWYQQSLDQGLQFLIQYYNGEERAKGNILERFSAQQFPDLHSELNLSSLELGDSALYFCASSVGGRALSYNEQFFGPGTRLTVL.

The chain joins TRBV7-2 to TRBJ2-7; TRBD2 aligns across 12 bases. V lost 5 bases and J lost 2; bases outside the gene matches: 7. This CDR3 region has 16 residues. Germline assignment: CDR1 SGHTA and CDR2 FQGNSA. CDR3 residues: CASSAGLAGGTYEQYF. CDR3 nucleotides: TGTGCCAGCAGCGCGGGACTAGCGGGCGGAACCTACGAGCAGTACTTC.

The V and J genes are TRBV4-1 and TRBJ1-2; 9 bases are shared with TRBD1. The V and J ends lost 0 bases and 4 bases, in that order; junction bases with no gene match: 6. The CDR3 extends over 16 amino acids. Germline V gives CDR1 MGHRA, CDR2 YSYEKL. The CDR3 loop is CASSQDLVTGGYGYTF. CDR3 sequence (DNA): TGCGCCAGCAGCCAAGATCTGGTGACAGGGGGCTATGGCTACACCTTC.

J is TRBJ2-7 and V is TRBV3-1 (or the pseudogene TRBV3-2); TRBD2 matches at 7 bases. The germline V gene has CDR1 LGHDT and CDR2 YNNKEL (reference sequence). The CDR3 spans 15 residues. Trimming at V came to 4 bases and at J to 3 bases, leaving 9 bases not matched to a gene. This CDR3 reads CASSPRSGTVYEQYF. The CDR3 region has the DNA TGTGCCAGCAGCCCCCGAAGCGGGACGGTCTACGAGCAGTACTTC.

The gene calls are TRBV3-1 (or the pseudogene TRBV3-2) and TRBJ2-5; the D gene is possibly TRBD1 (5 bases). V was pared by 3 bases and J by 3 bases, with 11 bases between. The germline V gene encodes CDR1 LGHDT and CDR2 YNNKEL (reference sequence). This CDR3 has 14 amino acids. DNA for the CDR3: TGTGCCAGCAGCCAGGCGGACACCGAAGAGACCCAGTACTTC. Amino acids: CASSQADTEETQYF.

For the CDR3, the DNA is TGTGCCAGCACCGGAGAGTTTAGCGGACCAGACTACGAGCAGTACTTC. Amino acid sequence: CASTGEFSGPDYEQYF. The rearrangement joins TRBV21-1 to TRBJ2-7; the table's TRBD2 call for D was not verified on the DNA. TRBV21-1 is assigned pseudogene status. The CDR3 is 16 amino acids.

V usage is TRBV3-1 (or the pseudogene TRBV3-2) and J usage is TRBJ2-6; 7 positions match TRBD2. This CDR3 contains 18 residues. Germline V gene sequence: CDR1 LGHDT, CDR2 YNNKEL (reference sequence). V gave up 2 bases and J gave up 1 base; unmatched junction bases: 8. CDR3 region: CASSQNGEGGSGANVLTF. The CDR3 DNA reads TGTGCCAGCAGCCAAAACGGTGAGGGAGGGTCTGGGGCCAACGTCCTGACTTTC.

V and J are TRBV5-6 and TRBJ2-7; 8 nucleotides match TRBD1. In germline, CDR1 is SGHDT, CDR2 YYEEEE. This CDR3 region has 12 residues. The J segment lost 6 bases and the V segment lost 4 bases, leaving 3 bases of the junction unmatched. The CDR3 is CASSLTGVEQYF. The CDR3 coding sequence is TGTGCCAGCAGCCTGACAGGGGTCGAGCAGTACTTC.

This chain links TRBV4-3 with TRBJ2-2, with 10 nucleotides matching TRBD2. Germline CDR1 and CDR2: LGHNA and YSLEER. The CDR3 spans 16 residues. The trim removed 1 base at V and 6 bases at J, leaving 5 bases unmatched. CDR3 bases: TGCGCCAGCAGCCAAGTGTCTAGCGGGAGTTCCGGGGAGCTGTTTTTT. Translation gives CASSQVSSGSSGELFF.

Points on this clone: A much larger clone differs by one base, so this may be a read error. CDR3 region: CASSSTGNEAFF. The CDR3 region has the DNA TGTGCCAGCAGCTCGACAGGGAATGAAGCTTTCTTT. This rearrangement joins TRBV27 to TRBJ1-1; 7 nucleotides agree with TRBD1. Germline lookup yields CDR1 MNHEY and CDR2 SMNVEV (reference sequence). The V gene end was trimmed by 6 bases and the J gene end by 7 bases; junction bases not matched to a gene: 5. The CDR3 has 12 amino acids.

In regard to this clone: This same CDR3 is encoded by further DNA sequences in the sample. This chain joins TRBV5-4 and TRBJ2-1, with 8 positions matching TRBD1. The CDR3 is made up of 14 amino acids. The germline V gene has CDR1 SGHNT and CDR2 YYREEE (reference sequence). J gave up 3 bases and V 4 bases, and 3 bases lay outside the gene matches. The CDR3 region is CASSRTGGYNEQFF. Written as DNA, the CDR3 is TGTGCCAGCAGCCGCACAGGGGGCTACAATGAGCAGTTCTTC.

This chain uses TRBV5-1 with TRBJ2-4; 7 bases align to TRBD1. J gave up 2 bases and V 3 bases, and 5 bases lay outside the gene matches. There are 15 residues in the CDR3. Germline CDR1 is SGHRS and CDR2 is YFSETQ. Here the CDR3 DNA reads TGCGCCAGCAGCTCACAGGGGAATCCCAAAAACATTCAGTACTTC. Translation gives CASSSQGNPKNIQYF.